This T cell receptor beta chain was obtained from a study of PD-1 blockade in mismatch repair-deficient tumors. At the level of the study: Patients had approximately 12 mismatch repair-deficient cancer types, all previously treated and progressing.

Between the trimmed V and J ends, which lost 7 bases and 0 bases, there was a span of 9 bases. The germline gives CDR1 MGHDK, CDR2 SYGVNS. This CDR3 has 14 amino acids. Study-wide results and limits: Tumor-resident clones, often undetectable pretreatment in blood, expanded then contracted after pembrolizumab.

The protocol was immunoSEQ multiplex PCR, while the TCRdb copy is restricted to in-frame clones and leaves out a portion. The sample records roughly 84,000 clones, approximately 81% being singletons. A note on this clone: Its antigen is as yet unknown.

PCR or immunohistochemistry showed mismatch repair deficiency in every enrolled patient. TCRs were sequenced from a few patients responding to pembrolizumab. The chain links TRBV25-1 to TRBJ2-2; no definite D call. The TCR comes from an adult with mismatch repair-deficient cancer. Specimen: peripheral blood, collected 12 weeks after starting pembrolizumab. The DNA of the CDR3 is TGTGCCAGCATGAGGCAGACGAACACCGGGGAGCTGTTTTTT. Protein: CASMRQTNTGELFF.